The T cell receptor beta chain described here comes from a study of cytomegalovirus exposure and HLA in healthy donors. CDR3 length: 15 amino acids. Germline V gives CDR1 SNHLY, CDR2 FYNNEI. Worth noting for this clone: What it recognizes is unknown.

The PCR was carried out with 60 Vbeta primers and 13 Jbeta primers. Sequenced by immunoSEQ multiplex PCR; TCRdb stores in-frame clones only, minus some. The sample totals about 170,000 clones. Whole-study findings and limits: Donor immune exposure was known only as CMV serostatus.

The chain joins TRBV2 to TRBJ2-5; 7 bases line up with TRBD2. The J call may not be correct, given that the DNA end is closer to TRBJ2-7. This receptor was identified in a woman aged 55-69 years in good health and CMV-seronegative. The sequenced material came from PBMCs. The CDR3 region is CASSEEAGSSYEQYF. As DNA, the CDR3 is TGTGCCAGCAGTGAAGAAGCGGGAAGCTCCTACGAGCAGTACTTC.